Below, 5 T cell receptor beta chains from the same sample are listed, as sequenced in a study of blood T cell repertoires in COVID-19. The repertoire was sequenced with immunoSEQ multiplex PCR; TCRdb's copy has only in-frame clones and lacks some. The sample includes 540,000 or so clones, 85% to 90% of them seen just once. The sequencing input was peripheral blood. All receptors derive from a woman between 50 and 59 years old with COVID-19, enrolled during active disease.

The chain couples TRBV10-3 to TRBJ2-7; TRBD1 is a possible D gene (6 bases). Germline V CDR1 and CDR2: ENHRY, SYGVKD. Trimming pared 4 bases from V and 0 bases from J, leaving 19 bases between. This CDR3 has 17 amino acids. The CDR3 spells CAISGQIRGKSSYEQYF. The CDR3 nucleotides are TGTGCCATCAGTGGCCAAATCAGGGGTAAAAGCTCCTACGAGCAGTACTTC.

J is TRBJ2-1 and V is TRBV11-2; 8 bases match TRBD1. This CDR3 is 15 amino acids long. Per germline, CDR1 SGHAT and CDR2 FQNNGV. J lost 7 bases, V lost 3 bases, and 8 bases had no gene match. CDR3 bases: TGTGCCAGCAGCTTTAGACAGGGGATGTGGAATGAGCAGTTCTTC. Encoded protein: CASSFRQGMWNEQFF.

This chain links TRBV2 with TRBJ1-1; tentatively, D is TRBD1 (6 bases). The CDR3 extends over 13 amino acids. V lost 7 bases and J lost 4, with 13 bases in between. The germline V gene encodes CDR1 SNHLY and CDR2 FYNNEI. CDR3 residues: CASIRVQGTEAFF. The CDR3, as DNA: TGTGCCAGCATTAGGGTACAGGGCACTGAAGCTTTCTTT.

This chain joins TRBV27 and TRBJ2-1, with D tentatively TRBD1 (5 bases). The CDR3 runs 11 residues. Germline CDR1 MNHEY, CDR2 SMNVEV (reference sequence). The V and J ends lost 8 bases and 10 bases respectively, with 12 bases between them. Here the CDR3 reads CASQKGQEQFF. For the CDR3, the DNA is TGTGCCAGCCAGAAGGGGCAAGAGCAGTTCTTC.

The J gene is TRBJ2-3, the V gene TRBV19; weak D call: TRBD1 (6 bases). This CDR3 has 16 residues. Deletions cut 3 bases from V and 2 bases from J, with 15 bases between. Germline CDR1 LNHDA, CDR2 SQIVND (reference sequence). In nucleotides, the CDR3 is TGTGCCAGTAGTATGGGAGACAGGCCCCACACAGATACGCAGTATTTT. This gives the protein CASSMGDRPHTDTQYF.